These 8 T cell receptor beta chains share one sample of origin, sequenced in a study of T cell responses to AZD1222 COVID-19 vaccine. This table comes from immunoSEQ multiplex PCR, and its TCRdb copy is limited to in-frame clones, with some not included. The sample lists roughly 150,000 clones, roughly 94% seen once, with 4.5% to 5.5% in the top ten. Here the sequenced sample was peripheral blood, taken 28 days after the second AZD1222 dose. These receptors were obtained from an adult who received the AZD1222 COVID-19 vaccine.

This clone was counted only a few times. The rearrangement joins TRBV6-1 to TRBJ1-2; tentatively, D is TRBD1 (6 bases). Germline CDR1 MNHNS, CDR2 SASEGT. The CDR3 length is 16 residues. Trimming left V 4 bases short and J 8 bases short, with 23 bases between. The chain's CDR3 is CASSVWGAGITGGYTF. For the CDR3, the DNA is TGTGCCAGCAGTGTTTGGGGGGCCGGTATCACCGGCGGCTACACCTTC.

V usage is TRBV30 and J usage is TRBJ1-2, with D tentatively TRBD1 (5 bases). The CDR3 runs to 11 residues. Germline loops: CDR1 GTSNPN, CDR2 SVGIG (reference sequence). The V and J ends lost 2 bases and 5 bases respectively, with 6 bases between them. The CDR3 bases are TGTGCCTGGAGTAGGGGATATGGCTACACCTTC. As protein: CAWSRGYGYTF. Full variable domain (outside the CDR3, taken from reference TRBV30 and TRBJ1-2): SQTIHQWPATLVQPVGSPLSLECTVEGTSNPNLYWYRQAAGRGLQLLFYSVGIGQISSEVPQNLSASRPQDRQFILSSKKLLLSDSGFYLCAWSRGYGYTFGSGTRLTVV.

This clone was observed a single time. This sequence joins TRBV28 and TRBJ1-4; 7 nucleotides align to TRBD1. Trimming removed 5 bases from V and 8 bases from J; junction bases left unmatched: 2. From germline, CDR1 is MDHEN and CDR2 SYDVKM. The CDR3 consists of 12 residues. The CDR3 DNA follows: TGTGCCAGCAGTGCGGGACAGGAAAAACTGTTTTTT. The encoded protein is CASSAGQEKLFF.

V gene TRBV7-2 combines with J gene TRBJ2-5; D may be TRBD1 or TRBD2 (6 bases each). The germline gives CDR1 SGHTA, CDR2 FQGNSA. The CDR3 covers 15 residues. The V and J ends lost 2 bases and 4 bases respectively, with 14 bases between them. CDR3 in DNA: TGTGCCAGCAGCTTATCCGGGGGCCTCAGAGAGACCCAGTACTTC. This encodes CASSLSGGLRETQYF. The whole variable domain, filled in from reference TRBV7-2 and TRBJ2-5, reads GAGVSQSPSNKVTEKGKDVELRCDPISGHTALYWYRQSLGQGLEFLIYFQGNSAPDKSGLPSDRFSAERTGGSVSTLTIQRTQQEDSAVYLCASSLSGGLRETQYFGPGTRLLVL.

The V call is TRBV18, the J call TRBJ2-7; maybe TRBD1 (6 bases). The CDR3 runs 13 residues. Germline CDR1 and CDR2: KGHSH and LQKENI. V was trimmed by 1 base and J by 5 bases, leaving 9 bases between them. The CDR3 loop reads CASSPLYRDEQYF. The DNA for the CDR3 is TGTGCCAGCTCACCACTCTACAGGGACGAGCAGTACTTC.

CDR3 sequence reads: CASSKLTQSYEQYF. CDR3 DNA: TGTGCCAGCAGCAAACTGACGCAATCCTACGAGCAGTACTTC. The chain combines TRBV5-6 with TRBJ2-7; D uncertain. Germline CDR1 is SGHDT and CDR2 is YYEEEE. V lost 4 bases and J lost 1, with 12 bases in between. The CDR3 extends over 14 amino acids. Full variable domain (remainder filled in from reference TRBV5-6 and TRBJ2-7): DAGVTQSPTHLIKTRGQQVTLRCSPKSGHDTVSWYQQALGQGPQFIFQYYEEEERQRGNFPDRFSGHQFPNYSSELNVNALLLGDSALYLCASSKLTQSYEQYFGPGTRLTVT.

The chain is built from TRBV4-3 and TRBJ2-5; D call uncertain. Trimming took 0 bases from V and 2 from J, leaving 7 bases between them. The CDR3 extends over 14 amino acids. CDR1 is LGHNA and CDR2 is YSLEER in the germline V gene. This chain's CDR3 is CASSQDPFQETQYF. As DNA, the CDR3 is TGCGCCAGCAGCCAAGATCCATTTCAAGAGACCCAGTACTTC.

The V call is TRBV6-2 or TRBV6-3, the J call TRBJ2-5; the D gene could be TRBD1 or TRBD2 (5 bases each). The germline CDR1 and CDR2 sequences are MNHEY and SVGEGT. The CDR3 runs 15 residues. V was trimmed by 4 bases and J by 5 bases, leaving 17 bases between them. CDR3: CASSSGTALGETQYF. The CDR3 DNA is TGTGCCAGCAGTTCTGGGACGGCCCTAGGGGAGACCCAGTACTTC.